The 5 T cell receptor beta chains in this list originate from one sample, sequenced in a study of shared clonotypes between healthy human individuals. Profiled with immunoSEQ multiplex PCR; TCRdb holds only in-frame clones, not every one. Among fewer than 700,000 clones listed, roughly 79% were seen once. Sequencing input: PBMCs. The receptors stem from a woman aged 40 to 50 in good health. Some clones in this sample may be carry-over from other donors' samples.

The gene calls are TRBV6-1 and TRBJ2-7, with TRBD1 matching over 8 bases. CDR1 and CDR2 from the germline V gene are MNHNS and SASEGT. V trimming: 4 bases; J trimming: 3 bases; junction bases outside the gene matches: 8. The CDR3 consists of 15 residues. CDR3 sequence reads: CASSVDRASLYEQYF. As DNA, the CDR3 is TGTGCCAGCAGTGTGGACAGGGCGTCTCTCTACGAGCAGTACTTC.

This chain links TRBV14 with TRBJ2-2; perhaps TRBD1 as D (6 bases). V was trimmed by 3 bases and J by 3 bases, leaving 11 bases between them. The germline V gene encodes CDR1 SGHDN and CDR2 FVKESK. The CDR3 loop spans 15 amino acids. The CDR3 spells CASSQARGYTGELFF. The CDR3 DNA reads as TGTGCCAGCAGCCAGGCTAGGGGGTACACCGGGGAGCTGTTTTTT.

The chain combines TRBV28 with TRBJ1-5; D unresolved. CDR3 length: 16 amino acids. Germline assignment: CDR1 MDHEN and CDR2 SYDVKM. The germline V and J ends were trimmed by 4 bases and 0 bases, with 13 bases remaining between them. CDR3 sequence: CASSSREYYSNQPQHF. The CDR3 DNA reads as TGTGCCAGCAGTTCCCGGGAATACTATAGCAATCAGCCCCAGCATTTT.

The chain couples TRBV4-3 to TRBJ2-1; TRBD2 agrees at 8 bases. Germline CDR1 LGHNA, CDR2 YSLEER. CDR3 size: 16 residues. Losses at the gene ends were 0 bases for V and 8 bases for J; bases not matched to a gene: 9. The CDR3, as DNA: TGCGCCAGCAGCCAAGATCCGAGCGGGAGTTACGATGAGCAGTTCTTC. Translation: CASSQDPSGSYDEQFF.

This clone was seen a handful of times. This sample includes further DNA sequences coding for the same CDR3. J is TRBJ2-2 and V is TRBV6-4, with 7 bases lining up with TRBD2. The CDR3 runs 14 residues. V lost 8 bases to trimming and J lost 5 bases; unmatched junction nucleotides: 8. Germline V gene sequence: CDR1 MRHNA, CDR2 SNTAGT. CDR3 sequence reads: CASSAGVETGELFF. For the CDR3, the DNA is TGTGCCAGCTCTGCGGGAGTGGAGACCGGGGAGCTGTTTTTT.